The 17 T cell receptor beta chains below come from one sample, sequenced in a study of Graves' ophthalmopathy and Graves' hyperthyroidism. RNA transcripts were the template, and TCR beta CDR3 regions were amplified from them. Scientists carried out first-round RT-PCR using HTBI primers and then a second-round multiplex PCR. One entry per CDR3 protein results from TCRdb running MiXCR on the multiplex PCR reads. The table includes over a million distinct CDR3 sequences, roughly two fifths detected once. Sequenced input: peripheral blood or thyroid tissue (not recorded which). The receptors were gathered from an adult man with Graves' hyperthyroidism.

On this clonotype itself: Here the CDR3 omits its conserved ending phenylalanine or tryptophan, so a read error is the likely source. J is TRBJ2-7 and V is TRBV6-6; D gene uncertain. Looked up from germline, CDR1 is MNHNY and CDR2 is SVGAGI (reference sequence). The CDR3 is made up of 14 amino acids. With 0 bases removed from V and 2 bases from J, the gap between germline ends came to 8 bases. CDR3 sequence: CASSYSKGPYEQYL. In DNA, the CDR3 is TGTGCCAGCAGTTACTCGAAGGGCCCCTACGAGCAGTACCTC.

The chain carries TRBV29-1 and TRBJ2-7; 7 nucleotides match TRBD1. Germline lookup yields CDR1 SQVTM and CDR2 ANQGSEA. The V segment lost 7 bases and the J segment 1 base; nucleotides outside the gene matches: 4. The CDR3 loop spans 12 amino acids. CDR3 DNA: TGCAGCGGCACAGGGGAATCCTACGAGCAGTACTTC. Protein: CSGTGESYEQYF.

This clonotype appeared many times. The chain employs TRBV19 and TRBJ1-6; 10 positions match TRBD1. Unmatched junction bases numbered 1, after V lost 3 bases and J lost 8 bases. In germline, CDR1 is LNHDA, CDR2 SQIVND (reference sequence). The CDR3 has 14 amino acids. The CDR3 reads CASSIGTGDSPLHF. CDR3 bases: TGTGCCAGTAGTATTGGGACAGGGGATTCACCCCTCCACTTT.

This clonotype appeared many times. The chain has TRBV28 and TRBJ1-2; unclear D gene. With 3 bases removed from V and 5 bases from J, the gap between germline ends came to 4 bases. CDR1 is MDHEN and CDR2 is SYDVKM in the germline V gene. The CDR3 contains 11 residues. The CDR3 sequence is CASSFPYGYTF. CDR3 sequence (DNA): TGTGCCAGCAGTTTCCCTTATGGCTACACCTTC.

This clonotype was observed a handful of times. The chain has TRBV20-1 and TRBJ1-2; D might be TRBD1 (6 bases). Trimming removed 7 bases from V and 4 bases from J, with 16 bases in between. Germline V gene lookup returns CDR1 DFQATT and CDR2 SNEGSKA (reference sequence). The CDR3 has 13 amino acids. CDR3 region: CSGIRGQTYGYTF. The CDR3 DNA sequence: TGCAGTGGAATCAGAGGACAGACCTATGGCTACACCTTC.

As to this clonotype: A much larger clone sits a single nucleotide away, making a read error possible. V is TRBV7-2 and J is TRBJ2-7, with D perhaps matching TRBD1 (6 bases). Germline CDR1 reads SGHTA; CDR2 reads FQGNSA. Trimming took off 5 bases at V and 0 bases at J, with 17 bases between the two ends. The CDR3 totals 16 residues. The CDR3 here is CASSRRGQLSSYEQYF. The CDR3 DNA is TGTGCCAGCAGCCGCCGTGGACAGCTTAGCTCCTACGAGCAGTACTTC.

The chain recombines TRBV6-6 with TRBJ2-7, with D perhaps matching TRBD1 or TRBD2 (5 bases each). V was cut by 6 bases and J by 3 bases, with 15 bases left in between. Germline V lookup: CDR1 MNHNY, CDR2 SVGAGI (reference sequence). The CDR3 has 14 residues. The CDR3 sequence is CASRGTGINYEQYF. The CDR3 nucleotides read TGTGCCAGCAGAGGGACGGGGATTAACTACGAGCAGTACTTC.

There are a few counts of this clonotype. The chain is built from TRBV10-1 and TRBJ2-3; 10 bases line up with TRBD2. Germline V gene lookup returns CDR1 WNHNN and CDR2 SYGVQD (reference sequence). The CDR3 has 15 amino acids. With V trimmed by 7 bases and J by 1 base, 5 bases remained unmatched. The CDR3 is CASNPGTSGTDTQYF. DNA of the CDR3: TGCGCCAGCAACCCCGGGACTAGCGGCACAGATACGCAGTATTTT.

The chain carries TRBV29-1 and TRBJ1-2, with 7 bases lining up with TRBD1. V lost 6 bases to trimming and J lost 8 bases; unmatched junction nucleotides: 6. The CDR3 loop spans 11 amino acids. Germline CDR1 is SQVTM and CDR2 is ANQGSEA. Here the CDR3 reads CSVATGRGYTF. CDR3 DNA sequence: TGCAGCGTAGCGACAGGGAGAGGCTACACCTTC.

This clonotype was counted between two and nine times. The chain couples TRBV6-5 to TRBJ2-7; 11 bases are shared with TRBD2. J lost 5 bases, V lost 2 bases, and 8 bases had no gene match. The germline gives CDR1 MNHEY, CDR2 SVGAGI. The CDR3 consists of 16 residues. The CDR3 DNA follows: TGTGCCAGCAGTTACCTTCTAGCGGGGGGTATCGACGAGCAGTACTTC. This codes for CASSYLLAGGIDEQYF.

This clonotype was picked up many times. The V call is TRBV12-3 or TRBV12-4, the J call TRBJ2-2, with a weak D call TRBD1 (5 bases). V lost 5 bases and J 3 bases, leaving 10 bases between the germline ends. There are 14 residues in the CDR3. CDR3 region: CASSPRQYTGELFF. CDR3 DNA: TGTGCCAGCAGTCCTCGACAGTACACCGGGGAGCTGTTTTTT.

The genes are TRBV6-2 or TRBV6-3 and TRBJ2-5; D remains ambiguous. Germline V lookup: CDR1 MNHEY, CDR2 SVGEGT. This CDR3 region has 14 residues. Trimming left V 2 bases short and J 1 base short, with 8 bases between. CDR3 nucleotide sequence: TGTGCCAGCAGTTACCGCGCCCCCCAAGAGACCCAGTACTTC. The encoded protein is CASSYRAPQETQYF.

This clonotype was picked up many times. The V and J genes are TRBV7-9 and TRBJ1-2; 7 nucleotides line up with TRBD1. The V and J ends lost 5 bases and 4 bases, in that order; junction bases with no gene match: 7. The germline CDR1 and CDR2 sequences are SEHNR and FQNEAQ (reference sequence). The CDR3 has 14 residues. DNA of the CDR3: TGTGCCAGCAGCCCGCAGGACAGGATCTATGGCTACACCTTC. Translated: CASSPQDRIYGYTF.

This clonotype has only a few counts. V gene TRBV28 combines with J gene TRBJ1-1; D unclear. CDR3 length: 13 residues. V was clipped by 3 bases and J by 11 bases, with 16 bases between them. The V gene's germline CDR1 is MDHEN and CDR2 SYDVKM. The CDR3 spells CASSLPGGLDAFF. CDR3 DNA: TGTGCCAGCAGTTTGCCGGGAGGATTGGATGCTTTCTTT.

This clonotype was seen repeatedly, ten times or more. V and J are TRBV7-9 and TRBJ2-5, with 7 bases that match TRBD2. This CDR3 is built from 15 residues. Unmatched junction bases numbered 10, after V lost 6 bases and J lost 3 bases. Germline V CDR1 and CDR2: SEHNR, FQNEAQ (reference sequence). CDR3 protein: CASSEASGVKETQYF. The CDR3 DNA reads TGTGCCAGCAGTGAGGCTAGCGGAGTAAAAGAGACCCAGTACTTC. Together with reference TRBV7-9 and TRBJ2-5, the CDR3 gives the full variable domain: DTGVSQNPRHKITKRGQNVTFRCDPISEHNRLYWYRQTLGQGPEFLTYFQNEAQLEKSRLLSDRFSAERPKGSFSTLEIQRTEQGDSAMYLCASSEASGVKETQYFGPGTRLLVL.

This clonotype was seen at least ten times. The chain has TRBV7-8 and TRBJ2-7, with D tentatively TRBD2 (10 bases). V lost 7 bases to trimming and J lost 1 base, with 32 bases between them. Germline loops: CDR1 SGHVS, CDR2 FQNEAQ. This CDR3 region has 20 residues. The CDR3 DNA sequence: TGTGCCAGCACCCCACGACCCGGGACAGGGATTAGCGGGAGGTCCTACGAGCAGTACTTC. Protein sequence: CASTPRPGTGISGRSYEQYF.

Worth noting for this clonotype: Germline and junction disagree at one end, which may indicate a read error. V is TRBV6-4 and J is TRBJ2-6; D gene ambiguous. The CDR3 is 13 residues long. Germline assignment: CDR1 MRHNA and CDR2 SNTAGT. CDR3 sequence (DNA): TGTGCCAGCAGTTATGCTGGGACCAACGTCCTGACTTTC. It yields the protein CASSYAGTNVLTF.